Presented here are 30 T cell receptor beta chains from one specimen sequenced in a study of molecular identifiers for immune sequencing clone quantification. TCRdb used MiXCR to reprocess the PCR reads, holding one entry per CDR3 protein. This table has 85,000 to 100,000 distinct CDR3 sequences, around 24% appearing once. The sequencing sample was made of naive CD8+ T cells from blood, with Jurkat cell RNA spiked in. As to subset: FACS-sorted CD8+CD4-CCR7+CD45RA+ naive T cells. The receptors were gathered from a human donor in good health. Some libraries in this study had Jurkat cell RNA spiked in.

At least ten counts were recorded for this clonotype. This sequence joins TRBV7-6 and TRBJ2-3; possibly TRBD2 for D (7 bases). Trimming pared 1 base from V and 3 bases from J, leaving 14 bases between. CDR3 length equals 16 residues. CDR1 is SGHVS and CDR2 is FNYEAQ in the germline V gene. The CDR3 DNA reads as TGTGCCAGCAGCTTAGTAACGAGCGGGACAACAGATACGCAGTATTTT. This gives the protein CASSLVTSGTTDTQYF.

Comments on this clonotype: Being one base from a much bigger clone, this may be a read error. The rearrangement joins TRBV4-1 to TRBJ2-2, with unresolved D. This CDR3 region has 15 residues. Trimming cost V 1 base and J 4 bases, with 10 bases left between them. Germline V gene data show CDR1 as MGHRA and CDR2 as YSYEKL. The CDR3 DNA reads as TGCGCCAGCAGCCAAGTCTGGGAAGCCACCGGGGAGCTGTTTTTT. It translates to CASSQVWEATGELFF.

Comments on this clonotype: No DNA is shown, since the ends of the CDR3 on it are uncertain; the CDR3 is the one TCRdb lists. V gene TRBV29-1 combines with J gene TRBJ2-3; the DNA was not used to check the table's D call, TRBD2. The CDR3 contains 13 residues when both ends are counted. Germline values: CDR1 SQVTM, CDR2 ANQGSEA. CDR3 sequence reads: CSVAGGSADTPYF.

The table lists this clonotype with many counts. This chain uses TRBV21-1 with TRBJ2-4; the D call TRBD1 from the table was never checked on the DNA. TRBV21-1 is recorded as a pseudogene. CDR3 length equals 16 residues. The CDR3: CASSPGGTSFKNIQYF. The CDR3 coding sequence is TGTGCCAGCAGTCCAGGGGGGACCTCTTTCAAAAACATTCAGTACTTC.

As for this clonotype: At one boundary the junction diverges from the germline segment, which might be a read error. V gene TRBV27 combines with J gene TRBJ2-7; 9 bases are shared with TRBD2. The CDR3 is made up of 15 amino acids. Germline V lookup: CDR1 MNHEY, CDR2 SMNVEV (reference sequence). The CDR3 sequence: CVSSAGLAWRYEQYF. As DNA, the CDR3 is TGTGTCAGCAGTGCAGGACTAGCGTGGAGGTACGAGCAGTACTTC.

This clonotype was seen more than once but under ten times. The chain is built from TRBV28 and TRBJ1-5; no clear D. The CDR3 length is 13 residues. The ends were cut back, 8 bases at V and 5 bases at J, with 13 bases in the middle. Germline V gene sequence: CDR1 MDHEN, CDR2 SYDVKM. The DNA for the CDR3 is TGTGCCAGCTGGATGGGGTTTGATCAGCCCCAGCATTTT. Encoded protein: CASWMGFDQPQHF.

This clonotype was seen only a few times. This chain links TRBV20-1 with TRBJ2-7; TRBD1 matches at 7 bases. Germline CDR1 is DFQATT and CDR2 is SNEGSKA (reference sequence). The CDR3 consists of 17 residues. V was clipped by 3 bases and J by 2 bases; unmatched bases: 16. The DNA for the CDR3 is TGCAGTGCTAGCGTATCTCCAGGACAGGAGAGTCCCTACGAGCAGTACTTC. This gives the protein CSASVSPGQESPYEQYF.

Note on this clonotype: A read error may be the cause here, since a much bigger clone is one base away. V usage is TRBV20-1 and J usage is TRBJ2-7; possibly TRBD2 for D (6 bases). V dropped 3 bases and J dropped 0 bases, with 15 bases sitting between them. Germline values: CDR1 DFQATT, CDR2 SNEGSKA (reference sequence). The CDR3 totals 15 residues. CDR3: CSASSGPGSSYEQYF. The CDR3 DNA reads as TGCAGTGCTAGTAGCGGCCCAGGGAGCTCCTACGAGCAGTACTTC.

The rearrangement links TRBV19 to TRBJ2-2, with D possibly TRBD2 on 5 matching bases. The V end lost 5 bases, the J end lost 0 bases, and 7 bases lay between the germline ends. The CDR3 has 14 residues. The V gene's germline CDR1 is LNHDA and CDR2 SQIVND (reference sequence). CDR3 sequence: CASSHGTNTGELFF. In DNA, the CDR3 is TGTGCCAGTAGTCACGGGACGAACACCGGGGAGCTGTTTTTT.

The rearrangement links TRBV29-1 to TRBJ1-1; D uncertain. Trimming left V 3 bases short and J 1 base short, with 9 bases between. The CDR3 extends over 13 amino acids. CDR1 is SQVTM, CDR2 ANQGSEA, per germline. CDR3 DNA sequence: TGCAGCGTTGAGATAGGGTGGAACACTGAAGCTTTCTTT. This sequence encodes CSVEIGWNTEAFF.

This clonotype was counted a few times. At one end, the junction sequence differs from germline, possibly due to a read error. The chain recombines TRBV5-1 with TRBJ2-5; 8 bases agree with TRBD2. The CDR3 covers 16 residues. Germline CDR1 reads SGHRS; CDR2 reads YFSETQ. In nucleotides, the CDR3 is TGCGCCAGCAGCTCCCGGGGGCGGGAGGCCCAAGAGCCCCAGTACTTC. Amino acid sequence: CASSSRGREAQEPQYF.

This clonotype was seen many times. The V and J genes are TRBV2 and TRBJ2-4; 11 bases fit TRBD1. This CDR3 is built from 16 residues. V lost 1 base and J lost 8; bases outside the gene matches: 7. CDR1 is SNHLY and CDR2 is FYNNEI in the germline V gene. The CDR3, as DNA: TGTGCCAGCAGTGAAGAGGACAGGGGGCTGGTGGACATTCAGTACTTC. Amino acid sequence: CASSEEDRGLVDIQYF.

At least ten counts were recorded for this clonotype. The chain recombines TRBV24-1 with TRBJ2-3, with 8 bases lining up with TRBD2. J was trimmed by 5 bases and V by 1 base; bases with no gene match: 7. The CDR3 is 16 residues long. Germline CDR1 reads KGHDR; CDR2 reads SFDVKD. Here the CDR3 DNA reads TGTGCCACCAGTGATTTCTCCCTAGCGGGCGAAGATACGCAGTATTTT. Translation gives CATSDFSLAGEDTQYF.

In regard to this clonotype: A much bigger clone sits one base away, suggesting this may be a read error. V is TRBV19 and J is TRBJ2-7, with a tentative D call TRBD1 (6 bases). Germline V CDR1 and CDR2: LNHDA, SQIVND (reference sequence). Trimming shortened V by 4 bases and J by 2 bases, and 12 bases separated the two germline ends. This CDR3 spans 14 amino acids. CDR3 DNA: TGTGCCAGTAGTACCCCAGGACAGCCCTACGAGCAGTACTTC. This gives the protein CASSTPGQPYEQYF. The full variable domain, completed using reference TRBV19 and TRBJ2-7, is DGGITQSPKYLFRKEGQNVTLSCEQNLNHDAMYWYRQDPGQGLRLIYYSQIVNDFQKGDIAEGYSVSREKKESFPLTVTSAQKNPTAFYLCASSTPGQPYEQYFGPGTRLTVT.

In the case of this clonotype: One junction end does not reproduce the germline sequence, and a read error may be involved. Here the CDR3 DNA reads TGTGCCAGCAGTCCCGGGACAGTCCCCGTATACAATGAGCCGTTCTTC. Translating it yields CASSPGTVPVYNEPFF. This chain links TRBV28 with TRBJ2-1; 7 bases agree with TRBD1. Germline values: CDR1 MDHEN, CDR2 SYDVKM. This CDR3 contains 16 residues.

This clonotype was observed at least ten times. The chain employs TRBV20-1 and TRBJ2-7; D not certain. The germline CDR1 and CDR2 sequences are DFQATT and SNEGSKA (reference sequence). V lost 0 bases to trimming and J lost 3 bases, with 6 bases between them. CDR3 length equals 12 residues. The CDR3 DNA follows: TGCAGTGCTAGAGAGATCTACTACGAGCAGTACTTC. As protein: CSAREIYYEQYF.

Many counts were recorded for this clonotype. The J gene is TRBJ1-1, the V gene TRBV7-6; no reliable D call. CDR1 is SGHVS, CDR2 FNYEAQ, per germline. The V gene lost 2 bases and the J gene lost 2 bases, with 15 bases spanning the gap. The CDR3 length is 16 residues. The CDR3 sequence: CASSLYPRRVNTEAFF. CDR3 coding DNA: TGTGCCAGCAGCTTATATCCACGACGGGTAAACACTGAAGCTTTCTTT.

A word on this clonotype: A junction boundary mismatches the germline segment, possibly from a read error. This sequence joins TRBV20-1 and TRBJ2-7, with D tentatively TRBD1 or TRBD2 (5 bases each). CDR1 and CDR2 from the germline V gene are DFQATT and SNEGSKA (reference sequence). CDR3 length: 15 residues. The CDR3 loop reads CSARGPLAGPFEQSF. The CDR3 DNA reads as TGCAGTGCTAGGGGACCACTCGCGGGCCCCTTTGAGCAGTCCTTC.

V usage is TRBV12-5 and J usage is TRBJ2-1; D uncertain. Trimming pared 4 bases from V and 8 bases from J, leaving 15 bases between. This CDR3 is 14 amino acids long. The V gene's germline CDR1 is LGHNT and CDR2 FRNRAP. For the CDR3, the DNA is TGTGCTAGTGGTTCGTGGTGTTGGGTCGATGAGCAGTTCTTC. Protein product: CASGSWCWVDEQFF.

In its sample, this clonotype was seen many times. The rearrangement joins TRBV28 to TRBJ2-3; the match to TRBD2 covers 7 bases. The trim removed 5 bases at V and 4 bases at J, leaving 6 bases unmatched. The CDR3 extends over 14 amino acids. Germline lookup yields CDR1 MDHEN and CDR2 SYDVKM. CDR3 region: CASSGLGLADTQYF. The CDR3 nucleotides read TGTGCCAGCAGTGGACTAGGCCTGGCAGATACGCAGTATTTT.

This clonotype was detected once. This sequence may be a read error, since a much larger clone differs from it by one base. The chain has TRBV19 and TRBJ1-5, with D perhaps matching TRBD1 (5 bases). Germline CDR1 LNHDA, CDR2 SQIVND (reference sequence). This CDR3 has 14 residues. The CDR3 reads CACSPSTAGGPQHF. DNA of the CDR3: TGTGCCTGTAGTCCTTCGACAGCTGGTGGGCCCCAGCATTTT.

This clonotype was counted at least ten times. CDR3 coding DNA: TGCAGCGTTCTGGCAGGGGTGGCCAAAAACATTCAGTACTTC. The encoded protein is CSVLAGVAKNIQYF. This chain connects TRBV29-1 to TRBJ2-4; tentative D call: TRBD1 (6 bases). This CDR3 has 14 residues. Germline V CDR1 and CDR2: SQVTM, ANQGSEA. Trimming took off 5 bases at V and 1 base at J, with 12 bases between the two ends.

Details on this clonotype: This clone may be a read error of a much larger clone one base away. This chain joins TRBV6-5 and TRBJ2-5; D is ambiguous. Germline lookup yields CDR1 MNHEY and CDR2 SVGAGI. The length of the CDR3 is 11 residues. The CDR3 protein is CASSSGEPQYF. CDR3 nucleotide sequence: TGTGCCAGCAGTTCCGGAGAGCCCCAGTACTTC.

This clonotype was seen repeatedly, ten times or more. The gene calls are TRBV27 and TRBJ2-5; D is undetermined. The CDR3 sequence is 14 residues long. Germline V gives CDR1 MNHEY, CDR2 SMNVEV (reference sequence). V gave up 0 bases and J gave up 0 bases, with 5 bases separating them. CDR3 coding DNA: TGTGCCAGCAGTTTATCGTCAAACCAAGAGACCCAGTACTTC. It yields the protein CASSLSSNQETQYF.

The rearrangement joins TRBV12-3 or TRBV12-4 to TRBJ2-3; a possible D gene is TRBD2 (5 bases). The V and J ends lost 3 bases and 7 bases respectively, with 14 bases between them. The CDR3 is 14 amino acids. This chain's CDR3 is CASSFTSAAYTQYF. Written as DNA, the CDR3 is TGTGCCAGCAGTTTCACTAGTGCCGCATATACGCAGTATTTT.

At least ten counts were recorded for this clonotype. The CDR3 protein is CASGTGGADTQYF. Here the CDR3 DNA reads TGTGCTAGTGGGACAGGGGGCGCAGATACGCAGTATTTT. The chain recombines TRBV12-5 with TRBJ2-3, with TRBD1 matching 10 bases. Germline CDR1 and CDR2: LGHNT and FRNRAP. The CDR3 sequence is 13 residues long. V lost 6 bases and J lost 4; bases outside the gene matches: 1.

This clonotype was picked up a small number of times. DNA for the CDR3: TGTGCCAGCAAGCAGGGGCTAGAAGCTTTCTTT. It is translated as CASKQGLEAFF. The chain recombines TRBV27 with TRBJ1-1, with D perhaps matching TRBD1 (6 bases). With 7 bases removed from V and 8 bases from J, the gap between germline ends came to 11 bases. The CDR3 length is 11 residues. In germline, CDR1 is MNHEY, CDR2 SMNVEV (reference sequence).

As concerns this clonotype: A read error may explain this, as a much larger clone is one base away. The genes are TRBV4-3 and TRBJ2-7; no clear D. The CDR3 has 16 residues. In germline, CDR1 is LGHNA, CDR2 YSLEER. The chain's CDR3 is CVSSQSRSQPSYEQYF. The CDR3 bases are TGCGTCAGCAGCCAAAGTCGGAGCCAGCCCTCCTACGAGCAGTACTTC.

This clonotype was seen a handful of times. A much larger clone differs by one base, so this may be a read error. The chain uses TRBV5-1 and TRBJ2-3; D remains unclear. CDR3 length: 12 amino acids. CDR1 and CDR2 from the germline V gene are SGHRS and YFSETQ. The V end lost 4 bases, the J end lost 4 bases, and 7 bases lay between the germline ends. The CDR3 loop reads CASSSYADTQYF. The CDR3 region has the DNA TGCGCCAGCAGCAGCTACGCAGATACGCAGTATTTT.

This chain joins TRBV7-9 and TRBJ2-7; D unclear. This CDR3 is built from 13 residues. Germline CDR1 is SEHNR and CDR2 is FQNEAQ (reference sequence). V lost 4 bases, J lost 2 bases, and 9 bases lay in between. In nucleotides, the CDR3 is TGTGCCAGCAGCTCACCAGCCACCTACGAGCAGTACTTC. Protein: CASSSPATYEQYF.